Listed below are T cell receptor beta chains from one sample, sequenced in a study of cytomegalovirus exposure and HLA in healthy donors. Produced via immunoSEQ multiplex PCR; TCRdb's table is partial and in-frame only. The repertoire has tens of thousands of clones, 80% to 90% of them found once; the top ten carry around 5.6%. Sequenced: PBMCs. Receptor source: a woman aged 18-29 years in good health and CMV-seropositive. The CDR3 runs from the conserved cysteine through the conserved F or W. A D gene is named only where the DNA matches it firmly. The size entry is marked missing in some rows and otherwise reads once, few, many or a size class.

TRBV6-1,TRBJ2-7,NA,NA,TGTGCCAGCAGTGAAGGGCGAGGACAGCTGTACGAGCAGTACTTC,CASSEGRGQLYEQYF
TRBV7-6,TRBJ2-1,TRBD2,NA,TGTGCCAGCAGCCCCCAGGAGGGACTAGCGGGAGGGAGGCAGTTCTTC,CASSPQEGLAGGRQFF
TRBV6-4,TRBJ2-7,NA,NA,TGTGCCAGCCTCCCTACCTACGAGCAGTACTTC,CASLPTYEQYF
TRBV18,TRBJ1-5,TRBD1,NA,TGTGCCAGCTCGCCCGGGGCGGACAGGGGCAATCAGCCCCAGCATTTT,CASSPGADRGNQPQHF
TRBV7-8,TRBJ1-5,NA,once,TGTGCCAGCAGCTTATCGGGCGACCCAGGGCCCAATCAGCCCCAGCATTTT,CASSLSGDPGPNQPQHF
TRBV25-1,TRBJ1-4,NA,NA,TGTGCCAGCAGACGGGGGGCGGAAGAAAAACTGTTTTTT,CASRRGAEEKLFF
TRBV7-9,TRBJ1-2,NA,NA,TGTGCCAGCAGCGCCGAGACTAACTATGGCTACACCTTC,CASSAETNYGYTF
TRBV5-8,TRBJ1-5,NA,NA,TGTGCCAGCAGCTTGGCCCTGGAGGGAAATCAGCCCCAGCATTTT,CASSLALEGNQPQHF
TRBV9,TRBJ2-2,TRBD1,NA,TGTGCCAGCAGCCCTCGACAGGGGAACACCGGGGAGCTGTTTTTT,CASSPRQGNTGELFF
TRBV7-6,TRBJ1-3,NA,NA,TGTGCCAGCAGCTTAGGTTCCACCGCTCCCTCGGGGAACACCATATATTTT,CASSLGSTAPSGNTIYF
TRBV29-1,TRBJ2-1,NA,NA,TGCAGCGGATCAACCGGAGGAAGCCCGGAGAATGAGCAGTTCTTC,CSGSTGGSPENEQFF
TRBV6-5,TRBJ2-3,NA,NA,TGTGCCAGCAGTTACAGACAGGTTAGCACAGATACGCAGTATTTT,CASSYRQVSTDTQYF
TRBV19,TRBJ2-7,TRBD1,NA,TGTGCCAGTAGTATGTTGGCGACAGGGAGTCCCCAGTACTTC,CASSMLATGSPQYF
TRBV7-7,TRBJ2-1,TRBD2,NA,TGTGCTAGCAGCGGTGCGGGGGGCGAGCAGTTCTTC,CASSGAGGEQFF
TRBV6-5,TRBJ2-7,TRBD1,NA,TGTGCCAGCAGCATGGCACAGGGGGCCGTCTACGAGCAGTACTTC,CASSMAQGAVYEQYF
TRBV7-3,TRBJ2-1,NA,once,TGTGCCAGCAGCTTACAGGGTAGAGTTTCCAATGAGCAGTTCTTC,CASSLQGRVSNEQFF
TRBV7-3,TRBJ2-2,NA,NA,TGTGCCAGCAGCTTAGCCTACTCCCCCGGGGAGCTGTTTTTT,CASSLAYSPGELFF
TRBV7-2,TRBJ2-6,TRBD2,once,TGTGCCAGCAGCTCAATACTAGCGGGAGGAGCTGGGGCCAACGTCCTGACTTTC,CASSSILAGGAGANVLTF
TRBV2,TRBJ1-4,NA,NA,TGTGCCAGCAGCTTGACTAATGAAAAACTGTTTTTT,CASSLTNEKLFF
TRBV25-1,TRBJ1-2,TRBD1,NA,TGTGCCAGCAGTGAACACAGGGGGGCTAACTATGGCTACACCTTC,CASSEHRGANYGYTF